This T cell receptor (beta chain) stems from a study of blood T cell repertoires in COVID-19. In the study overall: Collection of acute and convalescent COVID-19 samples took place in the United States, Italy and Spain. Sample material is recorded as cDNA or gDNA derived from T cells, B-cell-depleted T cells, or PBMCs.

In its sample, this clone was seen a few times. Trimming took 1 base from V and 7 from J, leaving 10 bases between them. From germline, CDR1 is SGHVS and CDR2 FQNEAQ. The CDR3 length is 13 residues. Per the study methods: Amplification of reference gene primers was used by the study to estimate nucleated cell counts. Profiling relied on immunoSEQ multiplex PCR, and the TCRdb table lists in-frame clones only, not all of them. Clonal size and the V and J genes are those of that table, whereas D and trimming came from the DNA. This table holds 40,000 to 45,000 clones, approximately 79% found once. The clonotype was recovered from a woman at least 80 years old with acute or convalescent COVID-19. Material: peripheral blood. The chain links TRBV7-8 to TRBJ2-5; unclear D gene. The CDR3 sequence: CASSLGQVGTQYF. CDR3 DNA: TGTGCCAGCAGCTTAGGTCAGGTGGGGACCCAGTACTTC.